The source of this TCR beta chain is a study of cytomegalovirus exposure and HLA in healthy donors listed by TCRdb under 2017. About the full investigation: In an earlier analysis of about 560 of the donors, 250 to 350 Gb of sequence data and 117 million unique TCR beta sequences from approximately 180 million T cells were reported. All discovery cohort repertoires had been generated on a single sequencing platform. In an earlier analysis of a few hundred of the donors, high-throughput TCR beta sequencing was used to judge whether each TCR beta V gene segment behaved as functional or pseudogenic. A later analysis re-analyzed previously published TCR beta repertoires from 600 to 850 donors and added high-resolution HLA genotyping to study TCR occurrence patterns. High-throughput TCR immunosequencing, statistical association of individual TCRs with disease status, and machine learning were combined to predict cytomegalovirus infection status. Both class I and class II loci were covered by HLA typing, at four-digit resolution. The study profiled the T cell repertoires of around 700 subjects by immunosequencing and related them to cytomegalovirus serostatus. The study aimed to test whether signatures of past pathogen exposure could be identified by cataloging public T cell receptors. A later genetic analysis took genome-wide SNP genotypes for about 65% of the 666 donors and used that subset as a discovery cohort. Among 398 genotyped donors of the cohort, an average of approximately 200,000 unique TCR beta nucleotide sequences was sequenced per donor, of which roughly 17% were non-productive. Along with the approximately 600-subject first cohort, a separate validation cohort of over a hundred different subjects was used. Typing coverage varied by locus: roughly 629-640 donors for A, B, C, DRB1 and DQB1; roughly 510 for DQA1; some 610 for DPA1; roughly 450 for DPB1. Donor age, sex, ethnicity and CMV serostatus were compiled alongside the repertoire data. An early release covering 550 to 650 HLA-typed donors comprised roughly 300 gigabases of sequencing data and about 90 million unique TCR sequences. The later analysis used no new phenotypic data to find candidate immune exposures, relying instead on TCR beta sequences and their occurrence across donors. Of the roughly 390 genotyped donors, 75% to 85% were placed in the genetic ancestry cluster associated with self-reported Caucasian donors. Roughly five DR-DQ haplotypes were handled as single units for association and clustering because linkage in the cohort was strong.

CDR3 length: 16 amino acids, cysteine to phenylalanine. CDR3 DNA only is kept here, 48 bases in frame from base 1. Germline trimming amounts to 3 bases on V and 1 base on J, with 4 as the count of junction bases outside the gene matches. According to the germline V gene, CDR1 reads MNHNS and CDR2 reads SASEGT. The cohort consisted of approximately 690 healthy bone marrow donors. At the time of sampling, every cohort member was nominally healthy, though immune exposures that went unrecorded were likely present. CMV serostatus was recorded as positive for almost 300 and negative for about 50% of the 666 cohort members, whereas no CMV serostatus was recorded for the donor in question. A peripheral blood sample was collected from each donor, and TCR beta sequencing was performed on peripheral blood mononuclear cells. The Qiagen DNeasy Blood Extraction Kit was used to extract genomic DNA from the blood cell samples.

As regards this clone: No cognate antigen has been identified for it. Base qualities are not provided; no much larger clone lies one nucleotide away.

Overall study outcomes, separate from this receptor: For the cohort, immune exposure information was limited to CMV serostatus. A cluster of highly shared sequence variants was judged likely to represent a technical artifact of the sequencing pipeline. A later genetic analysis reported fewer N-insertions in productive TCRs among donors in an Asian-associated ancestry cluster than the approximately 670-donor mean. Broadly in line with IMGT annotations, most TCR beta V segments showed up in productive rearrangements about 90% or about 30% of the time in an earlier analysis of approximately 600 of the donors. This cohort had only TCR beta chains sequenced, and the lack of alpha or paired-chain data limited which features could be detected. In a later analysis, HLA-associated TCR beta chains were found to be more clonally expanded and to have lower generation probabilities than equally common non-associated chains. When HLA alleles, especially DR and DQ, strongly co-occurred, TCR associations were difficult to assign to individual alleles. A few of the identified cytomegalovirus-associated TCR beta chains were confirmed in vitro to be specific for cytomegalovirus antigens. Presence/absence analyses assumed roughly uniform sequencing depth across donors, an assumption that may not hold. In the study, about 150 TCR beta chains were listed as associated with cytomegalovirus. The authors suggested that the approach could potentially be generalized to other disease states and immunological phenotypes. A later analysis found that TCR association rates varied across HLA loci, with DRB1 alleles showing the most associated TCRs and HLA-C alleles the fewest. Linkage disequilibrium might explain the correlated functional status among segregating V segments, but an unknown experimental factor could not be ruled out. In a later analysis, several top co-occurrence clusters were reported to appear linked to parvovirus B19, influenza, CMV and Epstein-Barr virus. The classifier was reported to diagnose cytomegalovirus status with high specificity and sensitivity in both the original cohort and the validation cohort. A later analysis found that most CMV-associated TCR beta chains appeared HLA-restricted, with HLA associations seemingly driven largely by CMV exposure. HLA typing was unavailable for some donors at each locus, so association tests used only the typed subset. Some IMGT-functional V segments, including TRBV6-2 and TRBV6-3, could not be distinguished by the 87-base-pair reads and were therefore excluded. A later genetic analysis associated a missense DCLRE1C variant with V-gene and J-gene trimming of TCR beta chains, and an independent cohort replicated the association. About 17 rarely observed V segments, including chromosome 9 orphons, were excluded from the earlier analysis of some 590 of the donors because counts were too low. A further reported finding was that TCR beta sequences accurately predicted the HLA-A and HLA-B alleles for most subjects in the first cohort. Most TCR sequences were seen in very few donors, while some public TCRs were found in many individuals. At a false discovery rate of 0.05, a later analysis linked under 20,000 TCR beta sequences to specific HLA alleles.

Receptor amplification or capture employed the immunoSEQ multiplex PCR assay. A mixture of 60 forward primers for TCR Vbeta segments and 13 reverse primers for TCR Jbeta segments was used in the multiplex PCR. The CDR3 region of rearranged TCR beta genes was amplified from genomic DNA by a multiplex PCR assay. The Illumina HiSeq System was used to sequence the amplified TCR beta libraries as 87-base-pair reads. The paper's data handling went like this. A later analysis counted some 74 million unique TCR beta chains across the 700 or so repertoires, and around 9.9 million of these chains were shared by at least two donors. Raw reads were error-corrected and collapsed into unique sequences with a nearest-neighbor algorithm that merged closely related sequences to remove PCR and sequencing errors. V, D and J gene segments were assigned by aligning CDR3 sequences to IMGT reference sequences. For a sequence to be retained, at least a six-nucleotide match to both a V gene segment and a J gene segment was required. A rearrangement counted as productive if the CDR3 had no stop codons and remained in frame with V and J, and every other rearrangement counted as non-productive. CDR3 was defined by IMGT convention, running from the second conserved V-encoded cysteine to the conserved J-encoded phenylalanine. The earlier analysis of approximately 500 of the donors excluded sequences that lacked an unambiguous match to a single V gene segment. An earlier analysis of a few hundred of the donors classified V segments as functional when productive rearrangements were above 56.7% and as segregating when the standard deviation between donors was above 5%. A statistical classification framework was developed to diagnose cytomegalovirus status using the catalog of TCR beta chain sequences. In a later analysis, TCR nucleotide sequences were compared against IMGT/GENE-DB human TR gene sequences so that V and J genes could be assigned. A later analysis assigned CDR3 sequences and most-parsimonious VDJ recombination scenarios with the TCRdist pipeline. In a later analysis, each TCR beta chain was defined by its CDR3 amino acid sequence together with its V-gene family, and reads lacking a unique V-gene family were excluded. A later analysis removed several hundred highly shared, low-generation-probability nucleotide sequences to deal with suspected cross-contamination and a sequencing artifact. In a later analysis, a clonal expansion index was calculated for each public chain from normalized within-repertoire ranks of inferred template counts. In a later analysis, generation probabilities were computed using a VDJ recombination model fitted to out-of-frame rearrangements, and the results were checked against IGoR. A later analysis scored TCR-TCR, TCR-HLA and TCR-CMV co-occurrence with hypergeometric tests, applying a repertoire-size bias correction to TCR pairs. False discovery rates were estimated in a later analysis by permuting HLA or CMV assignments 20 times. A later analysis grouped co-occurring TCRs with DBSCAN, adding TCRdist sequence similarity when clustering within HLA-allele-positive subsets. Co-occurrence clustering excluded repertoires with fewer than 30,000 or more than 120,000 public chains, plus five with anomalous nucleotide sharing. Sourced from immuneACCESS, this table was stored by TCRdb with only in-frame sequences that have V and J called. A share of the clones is absent; for the studies checked, an unresolved V gene accounts for under half, and the remainder has no known explanation. V and J calls and clone size are copied from that table; D and trimming were computed from the DNA. In this sample the table shows 200,000 to 250,000 clones, over 65% of which occur a single time. The biggest ten clones account for around 1.2% of the sample.

The TCR comes from a human donor in good health. The chain is assembled from TRBV6-1 and TRBJ2-1; TRBD1 fits 9 bases in the junction. Specimen: PBMCs. The DNA reads as follows: TGTGCCAGCAGTGATCCGGGGACAGGGTCCTACAATGAGCAGTTCTTC. This is translated as CASSDPGTGSYNEQFF.